These 16 T cell receptor beta chains were sequenced from one sample in a study of T cells in Graves' hyperthyroidism and ophthalmopathy (dated by TCRdb to between 2018 and 2021). The method behind the library was multiplex PCR. Sequenced using an Illumina HiSeq 2000. Amplification of TCR beta CDR3 regions was carried out from RNA transcripts. The TCR CDR3 was subjected to a first round of RT-PCR using the HTBI primer set and the Qiagen OneStep RT-PCR kit. In TCRdb, the public reads were trimmed at Q25 with fastp and aligned with MiXCR, with productive beta chains retained. Records with the same CDR3 protein are collapsed into one entry carrying the most frequent genes and DNA. In this sample the table shows a few hundred thousand distinct CDR3 sequences, approximately 14% of which occur a single time. More than 10% of the sample belongs to the ten largest clones. Specimen: blood. Receptors originate from a woman in her forties with Graves' hyperthyroidism that later progressed to Graves' ophthalmopathy.

This clonotype has a count of ten or more. The rearrangement joins TRBV2 to TRBJ1-2; 8 nucleotides align to TRBD1. The CDR3 is 13 amino acids. The V gene end was trimmed by 6 bases and the J gene end by 8 bases; junction bases not matched to a gene: 8. Looked up from germline, CDR1 is SNHLY and CDR2 is FYNNEI. The CDR3, as DNA: TGTGCCAGCAGAAGACAGGGGACGGAAGGCTACACCTTC. Protein product: CASRRQGTEGYTF.

Note on this clonotype: Mismatch with germline at one junction end may stem from a read error. The rearrangement joins TRBV6-1 to TRBJ2-1, with 10 bases matching TRBD2. Per germline, CDR1 MNHNS and CDR2 SASEGT. The CDR3 sequence is 15 residues long. The CDR3: CASSEAGGPGDEQFF. CDR3 coding DNA: TGTGCCAGCAGCGAAGCGGGAGGGCCAGGTGATGAGCAGTTCTTC.

In this sample, this clonotype turned up many times. The chain couples TRBV28 to TRBJ2-7, with D possibly being TRBD1 (5 bases). The V and J ends lost 5 bases and 2 bases respectively, with 16 bases between them. The CDR3 has 15 amino acids. Germline V gene sequence: CDR1 MDHEN, CDR2 SYDVKM. CDR3 residues: CASSPLLTATYEQYF. The CDR3 DNA sequence: TGTGCCAGCAGTCCACTTCTGACAGCCACCTACGAGCAGTACTTC.

In its sample, this clonotype was seen a few times. The rearrangement uses TRBV6-1 and TRBJ2-7, with D maybe TRBD2 (6 bases). The CDR3 contains 14 residues. V was trimmed by 6 bases and J by 7 bases, leaving 19 bases between them. Germline V gene lookup returns CDR1 MNHNS and CDR2 SASEGT. The CDR3 bases are TGTGCCAGCAGACGCGGCGGGACGAGTATGGAGCAGTACTTC. Its protein is CASRRGGTSMEQYF.

This clonotype was seen at least ten times. V is TRBV5-1 and J is TRBJ2-3, with D unresolved. V lost 0 bases and J lost 1, with 9 bases in between. Germline assignment: CDR1 SGHRS and CDR2 YFSETQ. The CDR3 has 15 residues. The CDR3 DNA reads as TGCGCCAGCAGCTTGGACGGGCGGCGCACAGATACGCAGTATTTT. Translation gives CASSLDGRRTDTQYF.

The J gene is TRBJ2-4, the V gene TRBV6-4, with TRBD1 as a possible D gene (6 bases). Trimming removed 6 bases at V and 6 bases at J, with 21 bases between. The CDR3 has 16 amino acids. The germline gives CDR1 MRHNA, CDR2 SNTAGT. CDR3 sequence reads: CASRKTERGKGNIQYF. The CDR3 nucleotides are TGTGCCAGCAGAAAGACAGAAAGGGGGAAGGGAAACATTCAGTACTTC.

At least ten counts were recorded for this clonotype. CDR3 in amino acids: CASSTSGTGITDTQYF. Here the CDR3 DNA reads TGTGCCAGCAGCACCTCCGGGACAGGAATCACAGATACGCAGTATTTT. The chain is built from TRBV7-9 and TRBJ2-3, with 8 bases aligning to TRBD1. CDR3 length: 16 residues. J gave up 2 bases and V 5 bases, and 9 bases lay outside the gene matches. Germline lookup yields CDR1 SEHNR and CDR2 FQNEAQ (reference sequence). The whole variable domain, filled in from reference TRBV7-9 and TRBJ2-3, reads DTGVSQNPRHKITKRGQNVTFRCDPISEHNRLYWYRQTLGQGPEFLTYFQNEAQLEKSRLLSDRFSAERPKGSFSTLEIQRTEQGDSAMYLCASSTSGTGITDTQYFGPGTRLTVL.

This clonotype was seen more than once but under ten times. The chain joins TRBV29-1 to TRBJ1-1; possibly TRBD1 for D (5 bases). The CDR3 runs to 12 residues. V lost 6 bases to trimming and J lost 11 bases, with 19 bases between them. In germline, CDR1 is SQVTM, CDR2 ANQGSEA. As DNA, the CDR3 is TGCAGCGTCCCCCATGGGTCGGGGGGGGCTTTCTTT. This translates into CSVPHGSGGAFF.

This clonotype was counted ten times or more. The chain couples TRBV28 to TRBJ1-2; TRBD1 matches 8 bases. The CDR3 is 14 amino acids. With V trimmed by 6 bases and J by 6 bases, 9 bases remained unmatched. Per the germline V gene, CDR1 is MDHEN and CDR2 is SYDVKM. The CDR3 spells CASRPRQGMNGYTF. CDR3 coding DNA: TGTGCCAGCAGACCTCGACAGGGGATGAATGGCTACACCTTC.

This clonotype was seen many times. The rearrangement uses TRBV12-3 or TRBV12-4 and TRBJ2-1; either TRBD1 or TRBD2 may fit D (5 bases each). Between the trimmed V and J ends, which lost 6 bases and 2 bases, there was a span of 14 bases. The CDR3 length is 15 residues. CDR3 protein: CASRPPGPTYNEQFF. The CDR3 nucleotides are TGTGCCAGCAGGCCACCGGGACCAACCTACAATGAGCAGTTCTTC.

There are many counts of this clonotype. The chain recombines TRBV28 with TRBJ2-4; D is tentatively TRBD1 or TRBD2 (5 bases each). The germline CDR1 and CDR2 sequences are MDHEN and SYDVKM. The CDR3 consists of 15 residues. The V and J ends lost 6 bases and 1 base respectively, with 13 bases between them. CDR3 sequence reads: CASRSRGAAKNIQYF. DNA of the CDR3: TGTGCCAGCAGGAGTAGAGGGGCGGCCAAAAACATTCAGTACTTC. Using reference TRBV28 and TRBJ2-4 for the parts outside the CDR3, the full variable domain is DVKVTQSSRYLVKRTGEKVFLECVQDMDHENMFWYRQDPGLGLRLIYFSYDVKMKEKGDIPEGYSVSREKKERFSLILESASTNQTSMYLCASRSRGAAKNIQYFGAGTRLSVL.

This clonotype was picked up many times. The chain is built from TRBV19 and TRBJ2-1; 8 bases line up with TRBD2. J lost 7 bases, V lost 0 bases, and 8 bases had no gene match. The length of the CDR3 is 16 residues. The germline V gene encodes CDR1 LNHDA and CDR2 SQIVND (reference sequence). The CDR3, as DNA: TGTGCCAGTAGTATAGATGTGGCGGGAGGAAGGAATGAGCAGTTCTTC. Amino acid sequence: CASSIDVAGGRNEQFF.

This clonotype has a single count. V gene TRBV12-3 or TRBV12-4 combines with J gene TRBJ2-2, with 12 bases fitting TRBD1. The CDR3 sequence is 21 residues long. Trimming removed 2 bases from V and 7 bases from J; junction bases left unmatched: 20. CDR3 amino acids: CASSLTRLLGVGQGAGGELFF. DNA of the CDR3: TGTGCCAGCAGTTTAACGAGGCTCCTAGGAGTGGGACAGGGGGCCGGCGGGGAGCTGTTTTTT.

Ten or more counts support this clonotype. The rearrangement links TRBV11-2 to TRBJ1-1; D unclear. Germline CDR1 SGHAT, CDR2 FQNNGV. Trimming pared 4 bases from V and 4 bases from J, leaving 4 bases between. The CDR3 totals 11 residues. The CDR3 region is CASSWTTEAFF. Here the CDR3 DNA reads TGTGCCAGCAGCTGGACCACTGAAGCTTTCTTT.

This clonotype was found many times. The V and J genes are TRBV11-2 and TRBJ2-7, with D perhaps given as TRBD1 or TRBD2 (5 bases each). Trimming took 6 bases from V and 2 from J, leaving 17 bases between them. Per the germline V gene, CDR1 is SGHAT and CDR2 is FQNNGV. The CDR3 contains 15 residues. The CDR3 bases are TGTGCCAGCAGATTACCGGGACGGAAGACCTACGAGCAGTACTTC. Protein sequence: CASRLPGRKTYEQYF.

This clonotype showed up just a few times. The rearrangement links TRBV7-9 to TRBJ2-7; 11 nucleotides match TRBD1. Germline CDR1 is SEHNR and CDR2 is FQNEAQ (reference sequence). The CDR3 consists of 15 residues. The trim removed 3 bases at V and 4 bases at J, leaving 5 bases unmatched. Here the CDR3 DNA reads TGTGCCAGCAGCTTGGGACAGGGGGTTCTATACGAGCAGTACTTC. It codes for CASSLGQGVLYEQYF.